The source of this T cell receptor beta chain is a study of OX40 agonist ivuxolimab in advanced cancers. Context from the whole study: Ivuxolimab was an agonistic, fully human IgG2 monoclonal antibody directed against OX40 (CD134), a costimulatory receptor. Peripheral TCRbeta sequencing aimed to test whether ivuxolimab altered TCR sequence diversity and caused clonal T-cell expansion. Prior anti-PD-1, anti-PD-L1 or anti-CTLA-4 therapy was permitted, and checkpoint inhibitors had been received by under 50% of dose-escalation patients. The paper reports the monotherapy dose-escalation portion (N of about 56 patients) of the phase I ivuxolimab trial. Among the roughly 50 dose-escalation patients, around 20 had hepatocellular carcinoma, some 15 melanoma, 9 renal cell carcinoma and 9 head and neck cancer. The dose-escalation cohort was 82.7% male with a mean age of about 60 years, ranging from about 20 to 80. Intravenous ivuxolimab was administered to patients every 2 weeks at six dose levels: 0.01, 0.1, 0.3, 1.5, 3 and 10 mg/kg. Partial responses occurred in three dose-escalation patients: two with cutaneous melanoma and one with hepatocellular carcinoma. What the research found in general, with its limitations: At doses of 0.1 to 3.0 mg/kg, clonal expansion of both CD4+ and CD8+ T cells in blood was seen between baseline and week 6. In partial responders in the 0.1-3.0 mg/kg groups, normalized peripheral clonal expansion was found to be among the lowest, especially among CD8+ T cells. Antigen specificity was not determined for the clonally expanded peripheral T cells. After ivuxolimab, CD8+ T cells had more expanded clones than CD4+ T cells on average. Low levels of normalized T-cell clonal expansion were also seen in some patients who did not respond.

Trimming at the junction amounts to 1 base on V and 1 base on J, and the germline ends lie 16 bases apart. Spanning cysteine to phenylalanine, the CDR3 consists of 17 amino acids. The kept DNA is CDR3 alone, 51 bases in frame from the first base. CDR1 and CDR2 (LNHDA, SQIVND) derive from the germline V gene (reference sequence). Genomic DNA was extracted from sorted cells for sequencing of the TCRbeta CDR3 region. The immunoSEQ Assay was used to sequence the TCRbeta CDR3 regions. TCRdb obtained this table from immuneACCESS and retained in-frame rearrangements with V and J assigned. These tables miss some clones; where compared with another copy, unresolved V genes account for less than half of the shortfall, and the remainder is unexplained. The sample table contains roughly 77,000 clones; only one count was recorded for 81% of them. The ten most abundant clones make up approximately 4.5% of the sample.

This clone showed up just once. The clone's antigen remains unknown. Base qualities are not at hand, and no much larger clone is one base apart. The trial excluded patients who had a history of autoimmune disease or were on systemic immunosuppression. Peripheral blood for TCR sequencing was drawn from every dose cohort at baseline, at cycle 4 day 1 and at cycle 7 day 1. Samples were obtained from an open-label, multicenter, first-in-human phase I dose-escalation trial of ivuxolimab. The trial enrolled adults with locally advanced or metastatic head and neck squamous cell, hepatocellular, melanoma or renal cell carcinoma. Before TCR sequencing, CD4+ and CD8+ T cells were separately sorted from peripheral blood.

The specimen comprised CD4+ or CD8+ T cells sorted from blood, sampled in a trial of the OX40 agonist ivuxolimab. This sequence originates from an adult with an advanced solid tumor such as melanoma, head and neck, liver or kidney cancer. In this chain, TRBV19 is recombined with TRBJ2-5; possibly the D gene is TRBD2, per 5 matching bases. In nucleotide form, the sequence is TGTGCCAGTAGTATAGGAAGTCTAGCCCTACTCCAAGAGACCCAGTACTTC. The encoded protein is CASSIGSLALLQETQYF. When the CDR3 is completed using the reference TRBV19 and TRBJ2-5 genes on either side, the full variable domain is DGGITQSPKYLFRKEGQNVTLSCEQNLNHDAMYWYRQDPGQGLRLIYYSQIVNDFQKGDIAEGYSVSREKKESFPLTVTSAQKNPTAFYLCASSIGSLALLQETQYFGPGTRLLVL.